In this sample, the clone carrying this T cell receptor (beta chain) turned up a few times. The antigen is not known. These data belong to a study of response to subunit inactivated influenza vaccine. Study-wide results and caveats: New T cells are recruited in small numbers by each seasonal influenza vaccination, according to the authors' suggestion.

V shed 5 bases and J 4 bases; nucleotides not matched to a gene: 6. The germline V gene has CDR1 SGHVS and CDR2 FQNEAQ. The CDR3 has 17 residues. TCRdb reprocessed the RT-PCR reads via MiXCR and lists one record per CDR3 protein. The sample shows roughly 570,000 distinct CDR3 sequences, roughly 15% of them seen only once. This specimen was PBMCs from blood, taken roughly 12 days after vaccination. The chain joins TRBV7-8 to TRBJ2-2, with TRBD2 matching over 14 bases. The TCR sequence derives from a man over 45 who received an inactivated influenza vaccine. As DNA, the CDR3 is TGTGCCAGCAGCAAGACTAGCGGGAGGGCGGTCACCGGGGAGCTGTTTTTT. Its protein product is CASSKTSGRAVTGELFF.